The entry below gives a single TCR beta chain sequence along with its context. The antigen is unknown. Trimming removed 4 bases at V and 1 base at J, with 5 bases between. The germline CDR1 and CDR2 sequences are MNHEY and SMNVEV (reference sequence). The CDR3 contains 14 residues. The data originate from a study of cytomegalovirus exposure and HLA in healthy donors. General observations from the study: Follow-up analysis later connected one missense variant in DCLRE1C with trimming of TCR beta V- and J-genes.

With 60 Vbeta and 13 Jbeta primers, the PCR was carried out. Some clones are missing from TCRdb's copy, which holds only in-frame ones; the method was immunoSEQ multiplex PCR. The sample lists 55,000 to 70,000 clones, roughly 71% occurring once. The chain combines TRBV27 with TRBJ2-6, with D hard to call. Input material: PBMCs. The TCR comes from a woman aged 60-70 years in good health and CMV-seropositive. CDR3: CASSSISGANVLTF. The CDR3 coding sequence is TGTGCCAGCAGTTCCATTTCTGGGGCCAACGTCCTGACTTTC.